The present entry profiles one TCR beta chain with its context. The junction departs from germline at one end; a sequencing error may be responsible. The sample comes from a study of tumor and adjacent non-tumor tissue in lung cancer. Study-level background: There were about 12 adenocarcinoma, a couple of squamous cell carcinoma and 1 small cell lung cancer cases.

This sample's RNA came from whole unsorted tissue. Distant lung tissue was collected more than 3 cm away from the tumor edge. Donors were chemotherapy-naive, newly diagnosed lung cancer surgical patients in China, August–November 2014. A modified ARM-PCR protocol with three rounds of nested PCR amplified TCRbeta. MiXCR, applied by TCRdb to the multiplex PCR reads, yields one record per CDR3 protein. The repertoire holds more than 55,000 distinct CDR3 sequences, with more than 55% as singletons. Germline lookup yields CDR1 SEHNR and CDR2 FQNEAQ (reference sequence). This CDR3 region has 17 residues. The sequence was collected from a man aged 65-85 years with non-small cell lung cancer. V is TRBV7-9 and J is TRBJ2-1; the D gene could be TRBD1 or TRBD2 (5 bases each). Material for sequencing was distant non-tumor lung tissue. In DNA, the CDR3 is TGTGCCATCAGCTTAGGCCCTACGAGGGGAGCTCTTAATGAGCAGTTCTTC. Amino acid sequence: CAISLGPTRGALNEQFF.